The next 30 T cell receptor beta chains were all read from a single sample in a study of T cells in Graves' hyperthyroidism and ophthalmopathy. The investigators amplified TCR beta CDR3 regions from RNA transcripts. The HTBI primer set served for first-round RT-PCR of the TCR CDR3. TCRdb ran MiXCR on the multiplex PCR reads and lists one entry per CDR3 protein. The sample has over 400,000 distinct CDR3 sequences; less than 25% are singletons. The sequenced material came from blood. These receptors were taken from a woman between 65 and 79 years old with Graves' ophthalmopathy.

A few counts support this clonotype. J is TRBJ2-1 and V is TRBV9; 7 bases fit TRBD1. Germline loops: CDR1 SGDLS, CDR2 YYNGEE. This CDR3 is built from 14 residues. Unmatched junction bases numbered 6, after V lost 4 bases and J lost 5 bases. CDR3 nucleotides: TGTGCCAGCAGCCTGGGACAGTTCAACAATGAGCAGTTCTTC. It codes for CASSLGQFNNEQFF.

This clonotype has more than one count but fewer than ten. The J gene is TRBJ2-7, the V gene TRBV12-3 or TRBV12-4; TRBD1 matches 7 bases. V was clipped by 5 bases and J by 6 bases; unmatched bases: 4. The CDR3 runs to 12 residues. CDR3 in amino acids: CASSKQGFEQYF. The CDR3 DNA reads as TGTGCCAGCAGTAAACAGGGGTTCGAGCAGTACTTC.

In this sample, this clonotype turned up many times. This chain links TRBV5-1 with TRBJ2-4; 8 positions match TRBD2. V was pared by 2 bases and J by 7 bases, with 5 bases of the junction left unmatched. CDR1 and CDR2 from the germline V gene are SGHRS and YFSETQ. CDR3 length equals 14 residues. The CDR3 DNA reads as TGCGCCAGCAGCTTTAGCGGGATGGGGAACATTCAGTACTTC. Protein: CASSFSGMGNIQYF. Together with reference TRBV5-1 and TRBJ2-4, the CDR3 gives the full variable domain: KAGVTQTPRYLIKTRGQQVTLSCSPISGHRSVSWYQQTPGQGLQFLFEYFSETQRNKGNFPGRFSGRQFSNSRSEMNVSTLELGDSALYLCASSFSGMGNIQYFGAGTRLSVL.

This chain uses TRBV15 with TRBJ2-5, with 9 bases fitting TRBD1. The CDR3 has 14 residues. CDR1 LNHNV and CDR2 YYDKDF come from the germline V gene (reference sequence). J was trimmed by 5 bases and V by 6 bases; bases with no gene match: 7. CDR3 nucleotide sequence: TGTGCCACCAGGACAGGGGGGAGCCACGAGACCCAGTACTTC. Its protein is CATRTGGSHETQYF.

V is TRBV27 and J is TRBJ2-7; 13 nucleotides align to TRBD2. Unmatched junction bases numbered 3, after V lost 9 bases and J lost 4 bases. This CDR3 spans 13 amino acids. The germline gives CDR1 MNHEY, CDR2 SMNVEV (reference sequence). CDR3 sequence: CASGLAGVYEQYF. The DNA of the CDR3 is TGTGCCAGTGGACTAGCGGGAGTTTACGAGCAGTACTTC.

In this sample, this clonotype turned up many times. This chain uses TRBV6-1 with TRBJ1-1; D is ambiguous. Germline loops: CDR1 MNHNS, CDR2 SASEGT. CDR3 size: 15 residues. Trimming left V 2 bases short and J 0 bases short, with 10 bases between. The CDR3 is CASSERVGMNTEAFF. CDR3 sequence (DNA): TGTGCCAGCAGTGAAAGGGTCGGAATGAACACTGAAGCTTTCTTT.

This clonotype was seen repeatedly, ten times or more. The V and J genes are TRBV6-1 and TRBJ2-1; TRBD1 matches at 7 bases. Germline CDR1 reads MNHNS; CDR2 reads SASEGT. With 4 bases clipped from V and 2 bases from J, the junction kept 8 bases outside the gene matches. This CDR3 region has 16 residues. CDR3 DNA: TGTGCCAGCAGTGGGGGTACAGGGGCTACCTACAATGAGCAGTTCTTC. This gives the protein CASSGGTGATYNEQFF.

The genes are TRBV11-2 and TRBJ2-7; D might be TRBD1 (6 bases). The V end was cut by 4 bases, the J end by 0 bases, with 16 bases between. The CDR3 has 16 residues. Germline CDR1 is SGHAT and CDR2 is FQNNGV. In DNA, the CDR3 is TGTGCCAGCAGCTCCAAGGGGACACCTTCCTCCTACGAGCAGTACTTC. It specifies CASSSKGTPSSYEQYF.

The chain combines TRBV4-3 with TRBJ2-1; no clear D gene. Germline CDR1 LGHNA, CDR2 YSLEER. The CDR3 runs to 16 residues. V lost 4 bases to trimming and J lost 1 base, with 14 bases between them. The CDR3 is CASSRQRLGSYNEQFF. The CDR3 coding sequence is TGCGCCAGCAGCCGTCAGAGATTAGGGTCCTACAATGAGCAGTTCTTC.

This clonotype occurred many times. This chain connects TRBV12-3 or TRBV12-4 to TRBJ2-5; 14 positions agree with TRBD2. There are 16 residues in the CDR3. The V gene end was trimmed by 5 bases and the J gene end by 2 bases; junction bases not matched to a gene: 4. The CDR3 reads CASSPGTSGGQETQYF. CDR3 DNA sequence: TGTGCCAGCAGTCCGGGGACTAGCGGGGGTCAAGAGACCCAGTACTTC.

The V and J genes are TRBV10-3 and TRBJ1-2; D might be TRBD1 (6 bases). The ends were cut back, 4 bases at V and 6 bases at J, with 12 bases in the middle. This CDR3 spans 13 amino acids. The germline gives CDR1 ENHRY, CDR2 SYGVKD. The CDR3 bases are TGTGCCATCAGTGCTGGGGGGGCCGATGGCTACACCTTC. It encodes CAISAGGADGYTF.

V gene TRBV5-1 combines with J gene TRBJ1-4, with D maybe TRBD1 (5 bases). The CDR3 spans 14 residues. Germline V CDR1 and CDR2: SGHRS, YFSETQ. V was trimmed by 3 bases and J by 2 bases, leaving 8 bases between them. DNA for the CDR3: TGCGCCAGCAGCTGGGGGGGGACTAATGAAAAACTGTTTTTT. Translated: CASSWGGTNEKLFF.

This clonotype was seen many times. The chain carries TRBV10-3 and TRBJ2-7, with D maybe TRBD2 (6 bases). The CDR3 spans 15 residues. The V end lost 0 bases, the J end lost 5 bases, and 14 bases lay between the germline ends. Germline V lookup: CDR1 ENHRY, CDR2 SYGVKD. CDR3 protein: CAISESGGAGHEQYF. CDR3 DNA sequence: TGTGCCATCAGTGAGTCGGGGGGTGCAGGTCACGAGCAGTACTTC.

This clonotype has just a few counts. V gene TRBV27 combines with J gene TRBJ2-5, with D tentatively TRBD2 (7 bases). Trimming pared 6 bases from V and 4 bases from J, leaving 15 bases between. There are 14 residues in the CDR3. Germline V gene lookup returns CDR1 MNHEY and CDR2 SMNVEV (reference sequence). As DNA, the CDR3 is TGTGCCAGCAGCCTAATCGGGGGGCGAGAGACCCAGTACTTC. Amino acid sequence: CASSLIGGRETQYF.

V and J are TRBV15 and TRBJ2-5; 10 positions match TRBD1. The V and J ends lost 3 bases and 3 bases, in that order; junction bases with no gene match: 4. The germline gives CDR1 LNHNV, CDR2 YYDKDF (reference sequence). The CDR3 totals 15 residues. The chain's CDR3 is CATSREGQGKETQYF. The CDR3 DNA reads as TGTGCCACCAGCAGGGAGGGACAGGGGAAAGAGACCCAGTACTTC.

The chain couples TRBV12-3 or TRBV12-4 to TRBJ2-1, with 9 bases that match TRBD2. The CDR3 spans 16 residues. The J segment lost 9 bases and the V segment lost 2 bases, leaving 11 bases of the junction unmatched. CDR3: CASSLTPRGRAGEQFF. CDR3 bases: TGTGCCAGCAGTTTAACCCCTCGCGGGAGGGCCGGTGAGCAGTTCTTC.

This rearrangement joins TRBV24-1 to TRBJ2-1; 7 bases line up with TRBD2. J lost 6 bases, V lost 4 bases, and 5 bases had no gene match. The germline CDR1 and CDR2 sequences are KGHDR and SFDVKD. The CDR3 runs 14 residues. CDR3 sequence: CATSEAGVANEQFF. In nucleotides, the CDR3 is TGTGCCACCAGTGAGGCGGGAGTGGCCAATGAGCAGTTCTTC.

The chain links TRBV3-1 to TRBJ1-2; 9 bases agree with TRBD1. V shed 4 bases and J 4 bases; nucleotides not matched to a gene: 4. There are 14 residues in the CDR3. Germline CDR1 reads LGHDT; CDR2 reads YNNKEL (reference sequence). The CDR3 loop reads CASSPTDRGYGYTF. CDR3 in DNA: TGTGCCAGCAGCCCGACGGACAGGGGCTATGGCTACACCTTC.

The gene calls are TRBV20-1 and TRBJ2-7; no clear D. Trimming removed 3 bases at V and 3 bases at J, with 15 bases between. This CDR3 spans 14 amino acids. Germline V lookup: CDR1 DFQATT, CDR2 SNEGSKA (reference sequence). CDR3 in amino acids: CSASLIYPSYEQYF. In nucleotides, the CDR3 is TGCAGTGCTAGTCTTATCTACCCCAGCTACGAGCAGTACTTC.

This sequence joins TRBV12-3 or TRBV12-4 and TRBJ2-5; tentative D call: TRBD1 (5 bases). V lost 0 bases and J lost 1, with 9 bases in between. This CDR3 spans 15 amino acids. The CDR3: CASSLAATVQETQYF. DNA of the CDR3: TGTGCCAGCAGTTTAGCAGCGACAGTCCAAGAGACCCAGTACTTC.

Many counts were recorded for this clonotype. The gene calls are TRBV12-3 or TRBV12-4 and TRBJ1-1; TRBD1 agrees at 8 bases. The CDR3 covers 15 residues. After removal of 5 bases from V and 2 bases from J, the junction contained 7 bases not matched to a gene. In DNA, the CDR3 is TGTGCCAGCAGTGCGACTGACAGGGGTAACACTGAAGCTTTCTTT. Residues: CASSATDRGNTEAFF.

The J gene is TRBJ2-1, the V gene TRBV10-3; 12 nucleotides match TRBD1. V shed 4 bases, J shed 4 bases, and the junction held 2 bases outside the gene matches. The germline V gene encodes CDR1 ENHRY and CDR2 SYGVKD. This CDR3 has 15 residues. CDR3 nucleotide sequence: TGTGCCATCAGTGGGGGACAGGGGGCTTACAATGAGCAGTTCTTC. It is translated as CAISGGQGAYNEQFF.

The chain links TRBV11-2 to TRBJ2-2; TRBD2 matches at 8 bases. The CDR3 is 16 amino acids. Trimming cost V 7 bases and J 4 bases; bases outside gene matches: 11. Germline values: CDR1 SGHAT, CDR2 FQNNGV. The chain's CDR3 is CASNEQAGVFTGELFF. CDR3 DNA: TGTGCCAGCAACGAACAAGCGGGAGTATTCACCGGGGAGCTGTTTTTT.

This clonotype was seen a few times. The chain employs TRBV10-3 and TRBJ2-3; 9 bases map to TRBD1. Germline assignment: CDR1 ENHRY and CDR2 SYGVKD. Trimming removed 4 bases from V and 5 bases from J; junction bases left unmatched: 7. The CDR3 runs to 15 residues. CDR3 region: CAISAGQGTGDTQYF. The CDR3 coding sequence is TGTGCCATCAGTGCGGGACAGGGCACGGGAGATACGCAGTATTTT.

Notes on this clonotype: A much larger clone sits a single nucleotide away, making a read error possible. CDR3 sequence (DNA): TGTGCCTGCAGTTTCGGGGCTCAGCCCCAGCATTTT. It translates to CACSFGAQPQHF. This chain links TRBV28 with TRBJ1-5; a weak D match, TRBD1 (5 bases). Germline CDR1 reads MDHEN; CDR2 reads SYDVKM. This CDR3 comprises 12 residues.

This clonotype was observed a handful of times. V is TRBV6-5 and J is TRBJ2-7; D possibly uses TRBD1 or TRBD2 (5 bases each). Germline V gene lookup returns CDR1 MNHEY and CDR2 SVGAGI. The CDR3 is 17 amino acids. V lost 0 bases, J lost 1 base, and 16 bases lay in between. Here the CDR3 reads CASSYSGTSGGSYEQYF. CDR3 nucleotide sequence: TGTGCCAGCAGTTACTCGGGGACCAGCGGAGGTTCCTACGAGCAGTACTTC.

The chain uses TRBV5-1 and TRBJ1-6; TRBD1 aligns across 7 bases. Germline CDR1 SGHRS, CDR2 YFSETQ. V dropped 4 bases and J dropped 8; count of bases not matched to a gene: 9. CDR3 length equals 15 residues. This CDR3 reads CASSHGGTVDSPLHF. DNA of the CDR3: TGCGCCAGCAGCCATGGTGGGACAGTTGATTCACCCCTCCACTTT.

The CDR3 protein is CASSLQGGINTEAFF. In nucleotides, the CDR3 is TGTGCCAGCAGCTTACAGGGGGGAATTAACACTGAAGCTTTCTTT. The rearrangement joins TRBV7-3 to TRBJ1-1; 7 nucleotides agree with TRBD1. The trim removed 2 bases at V and 2 bases at J, leaving 5 bases unmatched. The CDR3 is made up of 15 amino acids. Germline V CDR1 and CDR2: SGHTA, FQGTGA. Together with reference TRBV7-3 and TRBJ1-1, the CDR3 gives the full variable domain: GAGVSQTPSNKVTEKGKYVELRCDPISGHTALYWYRQSLGQGPEFLIYFQGTGAADDSGLPNDRFFAVRPEGSVSTLKIQRTERGDSAVYLCASSLQGGINTEAFFGQGTRLTVV.

This clonotype occurred a few times. V and J are TRBV7-3 and TRBJ1-6, with 8 bases matching TRBD1. The CDR3 contains 14 residues. V dropped 5 bases and J dropped 10; count of bases not matched to a gene: 7. From germline, CDR1 is SGHTA and CDR2 FQGTGA. The CDR3 here is CASSLTGVGSPLHF. The CDR3 region has the DNA TGTGCCAGCAGCCTGACAGGGGTGGGATCACCCCTCCACTTT.

V usage is TRBV20-1 and J usage is TRBJ2-3; D is undetermined. This CDR3 region has 15 residues. Trimming removed 1 base at V and 0 bases at J, with 11 bases between. From germline, CDR1 is DFQATT and CDR2 SNEGSKA (reference sequence). Here the CDR3 DNA reads TGCAGTGCTAGAGTGGCCACCGCTAGCACAGATACGCAGTATTTT. This translates into CSARVATASTDTQYF.